This T cell receptor (beta chain) was sequenced in a study of T cell repertoires in cytomegalovirus infection. General study points: Across the ex vivo response, the dominant clonotypes were HLA-C-restricted CMV-specific TCR beta clonotypes.

The germline V gene has CDR1 SGHDT and CDR2 YYEEEE. The CDR3 loop spans 14 amino acids. V was trimmed by 4 bases and J by 8 bases, leaving 16 bases between them. In TCRdb, the reads were re-called with MiXCR into one record per CDR3 protein. The data hold some 500,000 distinct CDR3 sequences, with roughly 34% observed a single time. Of note for this clonotype: The antigen remains unidentified.

The sample was cultured PBMCs, taken from culture after CMV antigen stimulation. This sequence originates from a human donor in good health (CMV status not recorded). Some clones in this sample may be carry-over from other donors' samples. The chain employs TRBV5-6 and TRBJ2-4, with D unresolved. The CDR3 sequence: CASSHGSQVYIQYF. The DNA of the CDR3 is TGTGCCAGCAGCCACGGGTCACAAGTCTACATTCAGTACTTC. Looking up the rest from reference TRBV5-6 and TRBJ2-4 gives the full variable domain: DAGVTQSPTHLIKTRGQQVTLRCSPKSGHDTVSWYQQALGQGPQFIFQYYEEEERQRGNFPDRFSGHQFPNYSSELNVNALLLGDSALYLCASSHGSQVYIQYFGAGTRLSVL.